The T cell receptor (beta chain) under discussion was sequenced for a study of cytomegalovirus exposure and HLA in healthy donors. Trimming cost V 2 bases and J 11 bases, with 12 bases left between them. This CDR3 has 13 residues. Looked up from germline, CDR1 is SNHLY and CDR2 is FYNNEI. The PCR ran on 60 Vbeta and 13 Jbeta primers. Produced via immunoSEQ multiplex PCR; TCRdb's table is partial and in-frame only. The sample holds 210,000 or so clones, over 75% seen once. Sequenced input: PBMCs. This receptor was identified in a boy younger than 18 in good health and CMV-seronegative. The rearrangement joins TRBV2 to TRBJ2-2; tentative D call: TRBD2 (5 bases). The CDR3 reads CASSESRGFELFF. The CDR3, as DNA: TGTGCCAGCAGTGAAAGTCGGGGATTCGAGCTGTTTTTT.